The clone carrying this TCR beta chain was counted ten times or more. Amplification of TCR beta CDR3 regions used RNA as the template. Using the HTBI primer set, a first-round RT-PCR was run on the TCR CDR3. MiXCR was run by TCRdb on the multiplex PCR reads, yielding one entry per CDR3 protein. This sample carries about 400,000 distinct CDR3 sequences, about 15% of them seen once, and the ten largest clones take around 7.7%. This entry belongs to a study of T cells in Graves' hyperthyroidism and ophthalmopathy. Using 9.5 to 10 ml of fresh peripheral blood, PBMCs were prepared. Trimming stripped 0 bases from V and 4 bases from J, with 13 bases between. This CDR3 has 15 amino acids. Germline V gene sequence: CDR1 SGHTS, CDR2 YDEGEE.

This receptor was taken from a woman younger than 30 with Graves' hyperthyroidism. Sequenced: blood. V gene TRBV5-8 combines with J gene TRBJ2-5; D might be TRBD2 (5 bases). Here the CDR3 reads CASSLEGRGSETQYF. The DNA for the CDR3 is TGTGCCAGCAGCTTGGAAGGGCGCGGGTCAGAGACCCAGTACTTC.